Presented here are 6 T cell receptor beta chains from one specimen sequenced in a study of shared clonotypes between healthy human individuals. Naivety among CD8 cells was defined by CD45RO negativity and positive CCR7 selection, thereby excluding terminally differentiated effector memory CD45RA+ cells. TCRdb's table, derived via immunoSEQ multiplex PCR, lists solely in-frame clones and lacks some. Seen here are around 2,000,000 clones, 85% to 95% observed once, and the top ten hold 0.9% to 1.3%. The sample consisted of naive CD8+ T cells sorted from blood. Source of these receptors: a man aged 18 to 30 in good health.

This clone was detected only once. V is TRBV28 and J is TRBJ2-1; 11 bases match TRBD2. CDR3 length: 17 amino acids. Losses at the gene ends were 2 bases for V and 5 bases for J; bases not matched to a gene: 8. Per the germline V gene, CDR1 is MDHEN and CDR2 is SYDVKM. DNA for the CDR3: TGTGCCAGCAGTTTAGTTATTAGCGGGGGGGCCAACAATGAGCAGTTCTTC. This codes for CASSLVISGGANNEQFF.

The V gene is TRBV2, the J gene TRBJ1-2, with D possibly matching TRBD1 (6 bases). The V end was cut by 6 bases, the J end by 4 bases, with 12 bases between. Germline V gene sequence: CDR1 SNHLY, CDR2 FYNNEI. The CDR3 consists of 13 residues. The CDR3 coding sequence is TGTGCCAGCAGCCAGGGGCAGGGCTATGGCTACACCTTC. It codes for CASSQGQGYGYTF.

The CDR3 region is CASSYITDTQYF. In nucleotides, the CDR3 is TGTGCCAGTAGCTATATCACAGATACGCAGTATTTT. The J gene is TRBJ2-3, the V gene TRBV19; D call uncertain. This CDR3 has 12 residues. CDR1 and CDR2 from the germline V gene are LNHDA and SQIVND (reference sequence). Trimming cost V 6 bases and J 2 bases, with 6 bases left between them.

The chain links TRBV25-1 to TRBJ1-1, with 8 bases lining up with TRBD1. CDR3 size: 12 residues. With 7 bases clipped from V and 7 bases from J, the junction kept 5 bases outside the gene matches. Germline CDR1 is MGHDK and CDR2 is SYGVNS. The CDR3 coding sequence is TGTGCCAGCACCACAGGGGGGGATGAAGCTTTCTTT. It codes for CASTTGGDEAFF.

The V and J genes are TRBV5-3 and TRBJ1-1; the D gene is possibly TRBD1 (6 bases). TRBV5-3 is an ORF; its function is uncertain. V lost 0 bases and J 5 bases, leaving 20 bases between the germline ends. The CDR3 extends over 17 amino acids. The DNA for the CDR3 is TGTGCCAGAAGCTTGGTTCAGGGTGGCAGGGGCTTTACTGAAGCTTTCTTT. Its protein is CARSLVQGGRGFTEAFF.

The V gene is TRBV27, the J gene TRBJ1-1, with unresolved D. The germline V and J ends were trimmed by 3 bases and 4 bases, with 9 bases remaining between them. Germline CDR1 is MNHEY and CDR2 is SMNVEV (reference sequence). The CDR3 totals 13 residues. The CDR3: CASSFAGSTEAFF. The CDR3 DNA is TGTGCCAGCAGTTTCGCTGGGAGCACTGAAGCTTTCTTT.